The present entry profiles one TCR beta chain with its context. Its antigen is unknown. Base qualities are not recorded, but no much larger clone differs from it by a single base. The data stem from a study of human T cells and chemical hapten exposure (dated by TCRdb to about 2021). Concerning the study at large: For sensitization, 2% DPC in acetone was applied to a roughly 2 cm by roughly 2 cm area of upper inner arm skin. The mostly female patient cohort included alopecia areata with under or over 50% scalp involvement, alopecia totalis and alopecia universalis. Libraries were combined into a pool for sequencing, and differences in TCR yield between samples came mainly from small differences in library volumes within the pool. Blood for TCR sequencing was provided by twenty-nine alopecia patients at one to four time points (pre-sensitization, 2, 6 and 24 weeks). Throughout the study period of 20 to 30 weeks, patients also received therapeutic DPC doses to the scalp every week. This study followed changes in the peripheral blood TCR repertoire in vivo during primary and secondary sensitization of alopecia patients to the hapten diphenylcyclopropenone (DPC). Blood was sampled from patients pre-sensitization (week 0) and at 2, 6 and about 24 weeks after DPC sensitization. Patch tests used Finn chambers with 0.01% DPC on the upper back, scored after 6 days by International Contact Dermatitis Research Group standards.

Points the paper makes about the study in general: The number of TCRs above 1 in 1000 frequency did not change with DPC sensitization; there was no evidence of global repertoire structure alterations. Repeated subsampling changed both the strength of the expansion versus patch-test correlation and the threshold at which that correlation became significant. Significantly more large CDR3 similarity clusters were formed by expanded TCRs than by pre-sensitization or healthy control sets, consistent with antigen-driven responses. Patch test score was positively correlated with the number of PT1 expanded TCRs, with significance at thresholds 8, 16 and 32 but not at 4. Because every patient had alopecia, a presumed autoimmune disease, the patients' immune response might differ from that of healthy individuals.

The sample's time point, from its label and the paper: pre-sensitization, week 0. The sample's treatment or condition, from its label and the paper: therapeutic diphenylcyclopropenone sensitization with weekly scalp DPC. Blood at each patch-test visit was drawn before the patch test was applied. Patients were eligible if aged 18 to 70, diagnosed with alopecia and judged suitable for DPC therapy, and pregnant patients were excluded. Total RNA was isolated from unfractionated whole blood collected in Tempus Blood RNA tubes. Trimming accounts for 7 bases at V and 1 base at J, while the number of junction bases matched to no gene is 7. Counted from cysteine to phenylalanine, this CDR3 has 15 amino acids. Of all the DNA, just the CDR3 is kept, 45 bases in frame from base 1. CDR1 MNHNY and CDR2 SVGAGI were looked up in the germline V gene (reference sequence). Library preparation used RACE. Reads for this sample came from a NextSeq 500. During library preparation, unique molecular identifiers were attached to individual cDNA molecules so that TCRs could be counted in a quantitative, reproducible way. Both TCR alpha and TCR beta chains were sequenced from each blood RNA sample. Processing in the source paper ran as follows. Samples had a median of roughly 91,000 TCRs, with a range from about 23,224 to 750,000. The Decombinator software suite was used to annotate V, J and CDR3 in the TCR reads. For PS versus PT1 abundance plots, all samples were subsampled to the same number of TCRs (28,000). Expanded TCRs were defined as absent before sensitization and observed at least eight times at the 2-week time point. TCRdb reprocessing: public reads trimmed at Q25 with fastp, clones called with MiXCR, in-frame beta chains kept. Merged by CDR3 protein, the rows form single entries marked with the most common genes and DNA. Clone size and V and J calls follow TCRdb, not the original study. The sample table contains 250,000 or so distinct CDR3 sequences; only one count was recorded for about 7.7% of them. Of the sample, 1.2% falls within the top ten clones.

The TCR comes from a man between 18 and 35 years old with alopecia areata. Some clones in this sample may be carry-over from other donors' samples. In this chain, TRBV6-6 is recombined with TRBJ2-3, with 8 central nucleotides matching TRBD2. Sequencing was performed on whole blood, taken in connection with sensitization to the hapten diphenylcyclopropenone (DPC). The CDR3 region has the sequence CASTLAGSRTDTQYF. The DNA reads TGTGCCAGCACCTTAGCGGGGAGCCGCACAGATACGCAGTATTTT.